Each of the 19 T cell receptor beta chains below was sequenced from the same sample in a study of cytomegalovirus exposure and HLA in healthy donors. PCR employed 60 Vbeta and 13 Jbeta primers. Assay: immunoSEQ multiplex PCR; the TCRdb copy retains only in-frame clones and omits some. The sample lists some 65,000 clones, 65% to 70% seen once, with approximately 11% in the top ten. The source material was PBMCs. The source is a woman younger than 45 in good health and CMV-seronegative.

The chain employs TRBV19 and TRBJ1-1, with unresolved D. This CDR3 has 14 amino acids. Trimming took off 7 bases at V and 0 bases at J, with 12 bases between the two ends. Germline CDR1 LNHDA, CDR2 SQIVND (reference sequence). The CDR3 region is CASTMDFLNTEAFF. The DNA of the CDR3 is TGTGCCAGTACCATGGACTTCCTGAACACTGAAGCTTTCTTT.

The chain has TRBV7-9 and TRBJ2-7; 7 bases are a match to TRBD1. The CDR3 runs to 12 residues. From germline, CDR1 is SEHNR and CDR2 FQNEAQ (reference sequence). V dropped 5 bases and J dropped 4; count of bases not matched to a gene: 2. CDR3 bases: TGTGCCAGCAGCCGACAGGGATACGAGCAGTACTTC. Residues: CASSRQGYEQYF.

The chain recombines TRBV4-2 with TRBJ2-1; 8 bases align to TRBD2. The ends lost 0 bases at V and 7 bases at J; junction bases unmatched: 11. Germline V gene data show CDR1 as LGHNA and CDR2 as YNFKEQ. This CDR3 spans 17 amino acids. CDR3 amino acids: CASSQERLALLRNEQFF. The DNA for the CDR3 is TGTGCCAGCAGCCAAGAACGACTAGCGTTACTGCGGAATGAGCAGTTCTTC.

This chain uses TRBV14 with TRBJ2-2; tentatively, D is TRBD1 (5 bases). Between the trimmed V and J ends, which lost 4 bases and 3 bases, there was a span of 15 bases. The CDR3 contains 16 residues. Germline CDR1 and CDR2: SGHDN and FVKESK. For the CDR3, the DNA is TGTGCCAGCAGCCGCTCGTGGGGCGAGGACACCGGGGAGCTGTTTTTT. Its protein is CASSRSWGEDTGELFF.

The chain is built from TRBV18 and TRBJ2-3; TRBD2 matches 10 bases. Germline lookup yields CDR1 KGHSH and CDR2 LQKENI. The CDR3 runs to 19 residues. J gave up 5 bases and V 2 bases, and 16 bases lay outside the gene matches. Written as DNA, the CDR3 is TGTGCCAGCTCACCAATTTCACTAGCGGGGAGCTATAAGGGAGATACGCAGTATTTT. Protein product: CASSPISLAGSYKGDTQYF.

The CDR3 loop is CASSGLDIQYF. The CDR3 region has the DNA TGTGCCAGCAGCGGGCTCGACATTCAGTACTTC. The chain combines TRBV16 with TRBJ2-4; D gene uncertain. The CDR3 is 11 amino acids. From germline, CDR1 is KGHSY and CDR2 FQNENV. V shed 5 bases and J shed 8 bases, with 7 bases lying between them.

The chain employs TRBV7-8 and TRBJ1-1; D not resolved. In germline, CDR1 is SGHVS, CDR2 FQNEAQ. Trimming took off 5 bases at V and 3 bases at J, with 16 bases between the two ends. The CDR3 is made up of 15 amino acids. CDR3 loop: CASSPKGGVYTEAFF. As DNA, the CDR3 is TGTGCCAGCAGCCCAAAGGGAGGCGTTTACACTGAAGCTTTCTTT.

The chain links TRBV4-2 to TRBJ2-7; TRBD1 agrees at 10 bases. With 3 bases clipped from V and 7 bases from J, the junction kept 6 bases outside the gene matches. The CDR3 totals 14 residues. The germline V gene encodes CDR1 LGHNA and CDR2 YNFKEQ. CDR3 protein: CASSHRQGAREQYF. The CDR3 DNA sequence: TGTGCCAGCAGCCATCGACAGGGGGCACGAGAGCAGTACTTC.

The CDR3 DNA follows: TGTGCCAGCAGCCTAGTAGAGAGGTCCTACGAGCAGTACTTC. Its translation is CASSLVERSYEQYF. The rearrangement links TRBV5-5 to TRBJ2-7; D call uncertain. The CDR3 spans 14 residues. Trimming pared 4 bases from V and 1 base from J, leaving 12 bases between. Per the germline V gene, CDR1 is SGHKS and CDR2 is YYEKEE (reference sequence).

The chain couples TRBV7-2 to TRBJ1-1; D is perhaps TRBD1 (5 bases). Germline V lookup: CDR1 SGHTA, CDR2 FQGNSA. The CDR3 length is 15 residues. The V end lost 2 bases, the J end lost 2 bases, and 12 bases lay between the germline ends. CDR3 protein: CASSLQRGGNTEAFF. DNA for the CDR3: TGTGCCAGCAGCTTACAAAGGGGCGGAAACACTGAAGCTTTCTTT.

The chain combines TRBV7-3 with TRBJ2-5; TRBD1 agrees at 10 bases. J gave up 5 bases and V 5 bases, and 11 bases lay outside the gene matches. Looked up from germline, CDR1 is SGHTA and CDR2 is FQGTGA. The CDR3 extends over 16 amino acids. CDR3 loop: CASSQGGQGIDETQYF. The CDR3 nucleotides are TGTGCCAGCAGCCAAGGGGGACAGGGGATCGACGAGACCCAGTACTTC.

A few counts support this clone. A far larger clone lies a single base away; this is likely a read error. Other DNA sequences in the same sample also yield this CDR3. The chain couples TRBV5-1 to TRBJ2-7; TRBD1 might be the D (6 bases). CDR1 and CDR2 from the germline V gene are SGHRS and YFSETQ. The CDR3 sequence is 16 residues long. Trimming cost V 4 bases and J 1 base, with 18 bases left between them. CDR3: CASSGQLTTHSYEQYF. CDR3 coding DNA: TGCGCCAGCAGCGGACAGCTTACGACCCATTCCTACGAGCAGTACTTC.

The chain uses TRBV9 and TRBJ1-2; TRBD1 aligns across 8 bases. The CDR3 covers 14 residues. The junction had 4 bases not matched to a gene; V was cut back by 2 bases and J by 4 bases. Germline V CDR1 and CDR2: SGDLS, YYNGEE. As DNA, the CDR3 is TGTGCCAGCAGCGTTTCTGGGACAGGCTATGGCTACACCTTC. Encoded protein: CASSVSGTGYGYTF.

The V call is TRBV10-3, the J call TRBJ2-3, with 13 bases that match TRBD2. The V and J ends lost 2 bases and 8 bases, in that order; junction bases with no gene match: 4. The CDR3 is 15 amino acids. Germline V lookup: CDR1 ENHRY, CDR2 SYGVKD. Written as DNA, the CDR3 is TGTGCCATCAGTGAGGGACTAGCGGGGGCCCTTACGCAGTATTTT. Its protein product is CAISEGLAGALTQYF.

This clone was seen more than once but under ten times. This chain connects TRBV25-1 to TRBJ2-7, with 10 bases lining up with TRBD2. Germline-derived CDR1 and CDR2 are MGHDK and SYGVNS. The CDR3 covers 14 residues. V gave up 2 bases and J gave up 8 bases; unmatched junction bases: 6. The DNA of the CDR3 is TGTGCCAGCAGTGAAGCTAGCGGGGGATCAAAGCAGTACTTC. It specifies CASSEASGGSKQYF.

This clone appeared a few times. This chain uses TRBV15 with TRBJ1-5, with D possibly being TRBD1 (5 bases). The CDR3 contains 15 residues. Germline V gene lookup returns CDR1 LNHNV and CDR2 YYDKDF (reference sequence). The V end lost 2 bases, the J end lost 5 bases, and 13 bases lay between the germline ends. CDR3 DNA sequence: TGTGCCACCAGCAGAAGCGACAGAACCTATCAGCCCCAGCATTTT. It translates to CATSRSDRTYQPQHF. Based on the CDR3 plus reference TRBV15 and TRBJ1-5, the full variable domain is DAMVIQNPRYQVTQFGKPVTLSCSQTLNHNVMYWYQQKSSQAPKLLFHYYDKDFNNEADTPDNFQSRRPNTSFCFLDIRSPGLGDTAMYLCATSRSDRTYQPQHFGDGTRLSIL.

The chain combines TRBV6-5 with TRBJ1-1; TRBD1 matches 11 bases. Trimming took 0 bases from V and 7 from J; bases not matched to a gene: 4. Germline V CDR1 and CDR2: MNHEY, SVGAGI. The CDR3 is 15 residues long. The CDR3 nucleotides are TGTGCCAGCAGTTACTCGGACAGGGGGCTTGGTGAAGCTTTCTTT. Translation gives CASSYSDRGLGEAFF.

The V gene is TRBV7-9, the J gene TRBJ1-5; tentative D call: TRBD1 (6 bases). CDR1 SEHNR and CDR2 FQNEAQ come from the germline V gene (reference sequence). With 3 bases removed from V and 3 bases from J, the gap between germline ends came to 15 bases. The CDR3 extends over 16 amino acids. CDR3 sequence reads: CASSLFPDRYNQPQHF. The CDR3, as DNA: TGTGCCAGCAGCTTGTTTCCCGACAGGTACAATCAGCCCCAGCATTTT.

V usage is TRBV9 and J usage is TRBJ1-5; TRBD1 aligns across 7 bases. The germline CDR1 and CDR2 sequences are SGDLS and YYNGEE. The CDR3 loop spans 16 amino acids. V lost 4 bases to trimming and J lost 2 bases; unmatched junction nucleotides: 9. Here the CDR3 DNA reads TGTGCCAGCAGCCAGGGGATCGGGACAGGCAATCAGCCCCAGCATTTT. This gives the protein CASSQGIGTGNQPQHF.